Described below is a single T cell receptor beta chain sequence and its context. Its specificity is unknown. Trimming shortened V by 6 bases and J by 9 bases, and 8 bases separated the two germline ends. This CDR3 is 11 amino acids long. The sample belongs to a study of T cell responses to AZD1222 COVID-19 vaccine. Findings of the study overall: Reportedly, close to half of spike-specific TCRs are directed against unmutated variant regions.

Profiled with immunoSEQ multiplex PCR; TCRdb holds only in-frame clones, not every one. The profile shows 90,000 to 100,000 clones, about 85% of them singletons. V and J are TRBV12-3 or TRBV12-4 and TRBJ2-2; D remains unclear. Sample: peripheral blood, taken on day 0 of AZD1222 vaccination. This receptor was taken from an adult in good health. CDR3 in DNA: TGTGCCAGCAGCTCCAACCGGGAGCTGTTTTTT. Amino acid sequence: CASSSNRELFF.